The sequence of this TCR beta chain was determined in a study of technical replicates of blood from a handful of donors. CDR3 length equals 14 residues. The germline V gene has CDR1 SGHRS and CDR2 YFSETQ. Trimming removed 0 bases at V and 5 bases at J, with 11 bases between. The repertoire was sequenced with immunoSEQ multiplex PCR; TCRdb's copy has only in-frame clones and lacks some. The sample gives just under 85,000 clones, more than 90% of which show up once; approximately 0.25% is in the top ten. Material for sequencing was T cells isolated from PBMCs. The gene calls are TRBV5-1 and TRBJ1-2, with D unresolved. This sequence originates from a human donor in good health. CDR3 DNA: TGCGCCAGCAGCTTGGCCGAACTAACTTATGGCTACACCTTC. This translates into CASSLAELTYGYTF.